This TCR beta chain was captured in a study of blood T cell repertoires in COVID-19. Original analysis: Reference gene primers were amplified, and this amplification served to estimate nucleated cell counts. The protocol was immunoSEQ multiplex PCR, while the TCRdb copy is restricted to in-frame clones and leaves out a portion. V and J calls plus clone size are reproduced from that table; the DNA served to infer D and trimming. The table has about 81,000 clones, almost 90% seen once; the top ten hold 4.8%. V trimming: 6 bases; J trimming: 2 bases; junction bases outside the gene matches: 7. The CDR3 extends over 16 amino acids. Per the germline V gene, CDR1 is ENHRY and CDR2 is SYGVKD.

This receptor was identified in a woman of 80 years or more with acute or convalescent COVID-19. The chain is built from TRBV10-3 and TRBJ2-5, with 12 bases identical to TRBD2. Specimen: peripheral blood. The CDR3, as DNA: TGTGCCATCAGCTCTCCTAGCGGGGGGGCACAAGAGACCCAGTACTTC. Its protein product is CAISSPSGGAQETQYF.